This TCR beta chain was profiled in a study of blood T cell repertoires in COVID-19. As originally analysed: Estimation of nucleated cell counts relied on the amplification of reference gene primers. Measured with immunoSEQ multiplex PCR; TCRdb has only the in-frame clones, and not every one. V and J calls and clone size are copied from that table; D and trimming were computed from the DNA. The sample contains approximately 170,000 clones, under 90% of which appear only once. Trimming pared 4 bases from V and 8 bases from J, leaving 11 bases between. Germline lookup yields CDR1 SNHLY and CDR2 FYNNEI. This CDR3 comprises 12 residues. Participants came from 20 to 25 US areas, aged about 18 to 89 years.

The chain carries TRBV2 and TRBJ1-2; D is ambiguous. The sequence derives from a woman aged 50 to 60 who had recovered from COVID-19. What was sequenced was PBMCs or T cells enriched from blood (not recorded which). The CDR3 DNA reads as TGTGCCAGCAGTGGGACCGGGAGGGGCTACACCTTC. It is translated as CASSGTGRGYTF.